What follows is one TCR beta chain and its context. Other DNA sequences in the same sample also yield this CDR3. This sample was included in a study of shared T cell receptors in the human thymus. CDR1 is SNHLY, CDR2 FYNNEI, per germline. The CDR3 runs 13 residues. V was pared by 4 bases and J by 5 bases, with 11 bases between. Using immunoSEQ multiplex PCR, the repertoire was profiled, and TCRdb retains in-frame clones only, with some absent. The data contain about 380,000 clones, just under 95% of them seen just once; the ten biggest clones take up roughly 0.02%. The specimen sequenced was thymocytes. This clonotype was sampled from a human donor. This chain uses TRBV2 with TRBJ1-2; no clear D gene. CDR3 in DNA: TGTGCCAGCAGTGCCGACGGAAATTATGGCTACACCTTC. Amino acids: CASSADGNYGYTF. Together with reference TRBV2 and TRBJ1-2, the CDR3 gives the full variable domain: EPEVTQTPSHQVTQMGQEVILRCVPISNHLYFYWYRQILGQKVEFLVSFYNNEISEKSEIFDDQFSVERPDGSNFTLKIRSTKLEDSAMYFCASSADGNYGYTFGSGTRLTVV.